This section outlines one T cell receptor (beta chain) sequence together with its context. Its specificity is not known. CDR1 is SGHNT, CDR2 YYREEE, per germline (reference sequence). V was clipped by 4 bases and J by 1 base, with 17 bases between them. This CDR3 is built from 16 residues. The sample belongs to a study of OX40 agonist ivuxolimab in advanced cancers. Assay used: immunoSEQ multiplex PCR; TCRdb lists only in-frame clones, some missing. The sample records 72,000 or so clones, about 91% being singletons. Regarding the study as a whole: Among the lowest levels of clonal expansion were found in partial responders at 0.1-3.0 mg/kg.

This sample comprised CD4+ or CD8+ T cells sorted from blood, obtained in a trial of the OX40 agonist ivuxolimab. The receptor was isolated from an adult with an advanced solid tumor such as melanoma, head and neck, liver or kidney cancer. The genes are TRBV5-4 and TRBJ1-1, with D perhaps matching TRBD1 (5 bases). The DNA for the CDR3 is TGTGCCAGCAGCCCCCCCCCGCAGGGCCCGAACACTGAAGCTTTCTTT. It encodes CASSPPPQGPNTEAFF.